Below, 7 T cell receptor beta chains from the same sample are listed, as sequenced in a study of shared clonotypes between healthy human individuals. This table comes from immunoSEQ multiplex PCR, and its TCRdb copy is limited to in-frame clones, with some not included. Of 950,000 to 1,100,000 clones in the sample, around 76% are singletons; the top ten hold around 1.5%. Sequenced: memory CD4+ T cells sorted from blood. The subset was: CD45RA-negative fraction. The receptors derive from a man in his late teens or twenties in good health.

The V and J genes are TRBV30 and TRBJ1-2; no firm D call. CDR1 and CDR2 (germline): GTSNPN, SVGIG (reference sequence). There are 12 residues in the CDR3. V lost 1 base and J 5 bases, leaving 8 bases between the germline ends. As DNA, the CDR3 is TGTGCCTGGAGTGGTTTAGCTTATGGCTACACCTTC. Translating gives CAWSGLAYGYTF.

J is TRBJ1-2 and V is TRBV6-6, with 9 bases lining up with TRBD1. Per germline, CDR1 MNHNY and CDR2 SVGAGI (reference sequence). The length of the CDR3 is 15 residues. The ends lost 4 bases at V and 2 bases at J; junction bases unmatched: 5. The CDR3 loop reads CASSFGTGSNYGYTF. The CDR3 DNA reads TGTGCCAGCAGTTTTGGGACAGGGAGCAACTATGGCTACACCTTC.

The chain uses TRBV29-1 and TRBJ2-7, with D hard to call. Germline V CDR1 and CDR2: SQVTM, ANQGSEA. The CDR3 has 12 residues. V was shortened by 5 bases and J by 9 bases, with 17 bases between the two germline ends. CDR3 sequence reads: CSVSSYSAPQYF. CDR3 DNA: TGCAGCGTTTCCTCTTATTCCGCCCCGCAGTACTTC.

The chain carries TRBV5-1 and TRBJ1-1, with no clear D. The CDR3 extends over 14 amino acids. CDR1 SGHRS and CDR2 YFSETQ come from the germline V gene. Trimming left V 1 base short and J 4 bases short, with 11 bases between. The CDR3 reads CASSLREGSTEAFF. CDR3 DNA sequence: TGCGCCAGCAGCTTGAGGGAGGGAAGCACTGAAGCTTTCTTT. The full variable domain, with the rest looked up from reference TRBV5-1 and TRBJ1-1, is KAGVTQTPRYLIKTRGQQVTLSCSPISGHRSVSWYQQTPGQGLQFLFEYFSETQRNKGNFPGRFSGRQFSNSRSEMNVSTLELGDSALYLCASSLREGSTEAFFGQGTRLTVV.

For the CDR3, the DNA is TGCAGCGGCCGGGACAGCTCCTACGAGCAGTACTTC. Its translation is CSGRDSSYEQYF. This chain connects TRBV29-1 to TRBJ2-7; 7 nucleotides line up with TRBD1. This CDR3 region has 12 residues. From germline, CDR1 is SQVTM and CDR2 ANQGSEA. V dropped 7 bases and J dropped 0; count of bases not matched to a gene: 3.

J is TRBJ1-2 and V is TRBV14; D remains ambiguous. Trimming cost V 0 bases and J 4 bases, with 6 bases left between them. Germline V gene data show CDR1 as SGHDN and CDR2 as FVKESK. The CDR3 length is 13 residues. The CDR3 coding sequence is TGTGCCAGCAGCCAAGACACCATCTATGGCTACACCTTC. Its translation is CASSQDTIYGYTF.

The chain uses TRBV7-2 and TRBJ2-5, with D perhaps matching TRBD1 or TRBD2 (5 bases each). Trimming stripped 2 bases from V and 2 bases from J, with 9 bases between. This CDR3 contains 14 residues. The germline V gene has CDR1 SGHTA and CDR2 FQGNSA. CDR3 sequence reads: CASSLRGEQETQYF. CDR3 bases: TGTGCCAGCAGCTTACGAGGGGAACAAGAGACCCAGTACTTC.